A single sample is the source of the 8 T cell receptor beta chains below, sequenced in a study of molecular identifiers for immune sequencing clone quantification. TCRdb re-analysed the PCR reads in MiXCR, keeping a single row per CDR3 protein. The sample shows about 630,000 distinct CDR3 sequences, 25% of them seen only once. The specimen was naive CD8+ T cells from blood, with Jurkat cell RNA spiked in. Subset: FACS-sorted CD8+CD4-CCR7+CD45RA+ naive T cells. The receptors originated from a human donor in good health. Some libraries in this study had Jurkat cell RNA spiked in.

The chain uses TRBV27 and TRBJ2-7; D tentatively reads TRBD1 or TRBD2 (6 bases each). V gave up 2 bases and J gave up 2 bases, with 13 bases separating them. Per germline, CDR1 MNHEY and CDR2 SMNVEV (reference sequence). The CDR3 sequence is 15 residues long. The CDR3 nucleotides read TGTGCCAGCAGTTTAAGGGGGGCCTTAACCTACGAGCAGTACTTC. Translation gives CASSLRGALTYEQYF.

This clonotype was seen many times. V is TRBV20-1 and J is TRBJ2-7; 9 bases are a match to TRBD1. The V gene's germline CDR1 is DFQATT and CDR2 SNEGSKA (reference sequence). The CDR3 has 15 amino acids. V dropped 1 base and J dropped 2; count of bases not matched to a gene: 6. In DNA form, the CDR3 reads TGCAGTGCTAGAGGGCTCGACAGGGGGACCTACGAGCAGTACTTC. Translation gives CSARGLDRGTYEQYF.

This clonotype was picked up many times. The CDR3 DNA reads as TGTGCCAGCAGTCCGAGAGGCAATCAGCCCCAGCATTTT. Translating gives CASSPRGNQPQHF. The V and J genes are TRBV27 and TRBJ1-5; D call uncertain. This CDR3 region has 13 residues. Germline V gene data show CDR1 as MNHEY and CDR2 as SMNVEV (reference sequence). V shed 5 bases and J shed 2 bases, with 7 bases lying between them.

This clonotype appeared once. This clone may be a read error of a much larger clone one base away. The chain employs TRBV20-1 and TRBJ2-7; no firm D call. The CDR3 spans 13 residues. V lost 6 bases and J 10 bases, leaving 22 bases between the germline ends. Germline lookup yields CDR1 DFQATT and CDR2 SNEGSKA (reference sequence). The CDR3 loop is CSAPHESVDVQYF. The CDR3 DNA reads TGCAGTGCCCCCCACGAGTCGGTCGATGTTCAGTACTTC.

A remark on this clonotype: A much larger clone sits a single nucleotide away, making a read error possible. The V gene is TRBV4-1, the J gene TRBJ2-3; no reliable D call. This CDR3 comprises 14 residues. Trimming stripped 2 bases from V and 3 bases from J, with 9 bases between. CDR1 MGHRA and CDR2 YSYEKL come from the germline V gene. CDR3 DNA: TGCGCCAGCAGCCAAAGCGTACAGACAGATACGCAGTATTTT. This gives the protein CASSQSVQTDTQYF.

This chain connects TRBV7-9 to TRBJ2-1; D call uncertain. V was clipped by 4 bases and J by 6 bases, with 16 bases between them. This CDR3 has 15 amino acids. Germline lookup yields CDR1 SEHNR and CDR2 FQNEAQ (reference sequence). The DNA for the CDR3 is TGTGCCAGCAGCTCCATAGACTCCCTTTGCAATGAGCAGTTCTTC. Translation gives CASSSIDSLCNEQFF.

The chain is built from TRBV11-2 and TRBJ2-1; 14 bases are shared with TRBD2. V lost 5 bases to trimming and J lost 4 bases; unmatched junction nucleotides: 7. Germline V gene data show CDR1 as SGHAT and CDR2 as FQNNGV. This CDR3 is built from 17 residues. DNA of the CDR3: TGTGCCAGCAGCCAAAGACTAGCGGGGGGGGTATACAATGAGCAGTTCTTC. The encoded protein is CASSQRLAGGVYNEQFF.

CDR3: CASSLNSHQGSYNSPLHF. CDR3 in DNA: TGTGCCAGCAGTCTAAATTCCCACCAGGGCTCCTATAATTCACCCCTCCACTTT. The chain links TRBV27 to TRBJ1-6, with D possibly being TRBD1 (5 bases). CDR1 and CDR2 (germline): MNHEY, SMNVEV (reference sequence). The CDR3 spans 18 residues. V gave up 5 bases and J gave up 0 bases, with 17 bases separating them.